One sample yielded the 25 T cell receptor beta chains listed below, sequenced in a study of monozygotic twins with inflammatory bowel disease (dated by TCRdb to the late 2010s). To prepare the library, 5' RACE was applied. This sample was sequenced with an Illumina HiSeq 2500. Based on TCRdb reprocessing of the reads, there is one entry per CDR3 protein sequence, and DNA is missing. The sample's table covers around 220,000 distinct CDR3 sequences. Roughly 7.1% of the sample is in the top ten clones. The sequenced sample consisted of blood. These receptor sequences come from a human donor with ulcerative colitis or Crohn's disease, or a healthy co-twin of an affected twin (not recorded which).

The J gene is TRBJ2-5, the V gene TRBV13; TCRdb returns TRBD1, unconfirmable since there is no DNA. The germline CDR1 and CDR2 sequences are PRHDT and FYEKMQ (reference sequence). This CDR3 comprises 15 residues. CDR3 in amino acids: CASGSWGVQPETQYF.

This chain connects TRBV3-1 to TRBJ2-1. Germline V gene data show CDR1 as LGHDT and CDR2 as YNNKEL (reference sequence). The CDR3 has 15 residues. This CDR3 reads CASSPTVSSYNEQFF.

The chain links TRBV29-1 to TRBJ1-4. Germline V gene sequence: CDR1 SQVTM, CDR2 ANQGSEA. The CDR3 extends over 13 amino acids. CDR3 sequence reads: CSVGASGGEKLFF.

This chain connects TRBV7-9 to TRBJ1-6; TCRdb indicates TRBD1, and absent DNA this call remains unverified. This CDR3 has 13 residues. The germline gives CDR1 SEHNR, CDR2 FQNEAQ (reference sequence). The CDR3 protein is CASSLAEGGPLHF.

This chain uses TRBV18 with TRBJ1-1; the D gene TCRdb calls, TRBD1, cannot be checked with no DNA. Germline lookup yields CDR1 KGHSH and CDR2 LQKENI. This CDR3 is built from 13 residues. The CDR3 spells CASSLNRDTEAFF.

The rearrangement uses TRBV2 and TRBJ2-5. Germline CDR1 SNHLY, CDR2 FYNNEI. The CDR3 loop spans 13 amino acids. CDR3 in amino acids: CASSKEFKETQYF.

The CDR3 spells CASSLEQGTQYF. This chain connects TRBV5-6 to TRBJ2-3; TCRdb designates TRBD1, a call that cannot be tested without DNA. The CDR3 is 12 amino acids. Looked up from germline, CDR1 is SGHDT and CDR2 is YYEEEE.

The rearrangement uses TRBV7-9 and TRBJ2-1; without DNA, the TCRdb call of TRBD2 cannot be checked. The CDR3 consists of 16 residues. In germline, CDR1 is SEHNR, CDR2 FQNEAQ (reference sequence). CDR3 residues: CASSSSAGALRNEQFF.

The chain joins TRBV9 to TRBJ2-2; TCRdb designates TRBD2, a call that cannot be tested without DNA. Germline lookup yields CDR1 SGDLS and CDR2 YYNGEE. The CDR3 runs to 18 residues. CDR3: CASSVTPSTGGGTGELFF. Based on the CDR3 plus reference TRBV9 and TRBJ2-2, the full variable domain is DSGVTQTPKHLITATGQRVTLRCSPRSGDLSVYWYQQSLDQGLQFLIQYYNGEERAKGNILERFSAQQFPDLHSELNLSSLELGDSALYFCASSVTPSTGGGTGELFFGEGSRLTVL.

This sequence joins TRBV18 and TRBJ2-2; TCRdb designates TRBD1, a call that cannot be tested without DNA. This CDR3 has 14 amino acids. From germline, CDR1 is KGHSH and CDR2 LQKENI. The CDR3: CVSSRAGNTGELFF.

CDR3 residues: CASSSLAGGPINEQFF. The gene calls are TRBV6-2 or TRBV6-3 and TRBJ2-1; TCRdb's assignment of TRBD2 cannot be checked, as there is no DNA. The CDR3 has 16 amino acids. Looked up from germline, CDR1 is MNHEY and CDR2 is SVGEGT.

The V call is TRBV28, the J call TRBJ1-6. CDR1 is MDHEN and CDR2 is SYDVKM in the germline V gene. The CDR3 extends over 11 amino acids. CDR3: CASSPSTPLHF.

The chain joins TRBV6-5 to TRBJ1-6. The CDR3 extends over 13 amino acids. Germline CDR1 reads MNHEY; CDR2 reads SVGAGI. The CDR3 loop reads CASSYSDWEPLHF.

V gene TRBV9 combines with J gene TRBJ1-1. Germline lookup yields CDR1 SGDLS and CDR2 YYNGEE. The CDR3 loop spans 14 amino acids. The CDR3 loop is CASSVLPTDSSAFF.

This chain connects TRBV29-1 to TRBJ2-1. CDR3 size: 11 residues. Germline V gene lookup returns CDR1 SQVTM and CDR2 ANQGSEA. CDR3 region: CSTVINGEQFF.

The genes are TRBV7-2 and TRBJ2-3. CDR3 length: 15 residues. Germline values: CDR1 SGHTA, CDR2 FQGNSA. The CDR3 sequence: CASSTRNLFTDTQYF.

This chain links TRBV11-2 with TRBJ2-3; without DNA, the TCRdb call of TRBD1 cannot be checked. There are 15 residues in the CDR3. Germline V CDR1 and CDR2: SGHAT, FQNNGV. The CDR3 protein is CASGSAGRGPDTQYF.

The chain joins TRBV20-1 to TRBJ1-5; with no DNA, the TCRdb D assignment of TRBD1 cannot be verified. This CDR3 region has 14 residues. CDR1 is DFQATT and CDR2 is SNEGSKA in the germline V gene (reference sequence). CDR3 in amino acids: CSARDGTGGQPQHF.

The V and J genes are TRBV21-1 and TRBJ1-1; the TCRdb D gene call, TRBD1, has no DNA to confirm it. TRBV21-1 is given as a pseudogene. The CDR3 sequence is 14 residues long. The CDR3 sequence is CASSKGPALTEAFF.

The chain carries TRBV12-5 and TRBJ2-1; checking the TCRdb D call of TRBD2 is not possible without DNA. Germline V CDR1 and CDR2: LGHNT, FRNRAP. This CDR3 comprises 15 residues. CDR3 loop: CASGWTSGGVGEQFF.

The V call is TRBV12-3 or TRBV12-4, the J call TRBJ1-1; without DNA, the TCRdb call of TRBD1 cannot be checked. The CDR3 is made up of 16 amino acids. Here the CDR3 reads CASTFGQGGGNTEAFF.

The rearrangement uses TRBV4-3 and TRBJ2-1; TCRdb returns TRBD1, unconfirmable since there is no DNA. The CDR3 sequence is 17 residues long. Germline assignment: CDR1 LGHNA and CDR2 YSLEER. The CDR3 sequence is CASSQDRGTGRYNEQFF.

This sequence joins TRBV30 and TRBJ2-7. Germline assignment: CDR1 GTSNPN and CDR2 SVGIG (reference sequence). This CDR3 contains 13 residues. CDR3: CAWSAQGLYEQYF.

The gene calls are TRBV10-3 and TRBJ2-7; the TRBD2 assignment by TCRdb is unverifiable without DNA. The CDR3 consists of 12 residues. Germline V gene data show CDR1 as ENHRY and CDR2 as SYGVKD. The CDR3 protein is CATDDWEGEQYF.

The chain carries TRBV18 and TRBJ1-2; TCRdb selects TRBD1, and the lack of DNA leaves this call unchecked. This CDR3 comprises 15 residues. Germline V lookup: CDR1 KGHSH, CDR2 LQKENI. CDR3: CASSPGRDTFYGYTF.